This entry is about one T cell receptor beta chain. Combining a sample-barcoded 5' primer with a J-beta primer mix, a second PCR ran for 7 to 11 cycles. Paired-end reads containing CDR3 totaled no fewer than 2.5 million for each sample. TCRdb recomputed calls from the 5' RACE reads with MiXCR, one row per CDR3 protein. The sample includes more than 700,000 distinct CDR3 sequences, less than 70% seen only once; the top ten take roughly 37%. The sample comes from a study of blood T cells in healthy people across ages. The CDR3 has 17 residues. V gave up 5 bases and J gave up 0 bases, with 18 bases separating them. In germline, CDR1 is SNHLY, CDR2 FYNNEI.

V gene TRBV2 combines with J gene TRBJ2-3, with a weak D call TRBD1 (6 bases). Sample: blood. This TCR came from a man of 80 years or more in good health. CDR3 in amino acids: CASSFDPGQTSTDTQYF. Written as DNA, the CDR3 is TGTGCCAGCAGTTTCGACCCGGGACAAACAAGCACAGATACGCAGTATTTT.